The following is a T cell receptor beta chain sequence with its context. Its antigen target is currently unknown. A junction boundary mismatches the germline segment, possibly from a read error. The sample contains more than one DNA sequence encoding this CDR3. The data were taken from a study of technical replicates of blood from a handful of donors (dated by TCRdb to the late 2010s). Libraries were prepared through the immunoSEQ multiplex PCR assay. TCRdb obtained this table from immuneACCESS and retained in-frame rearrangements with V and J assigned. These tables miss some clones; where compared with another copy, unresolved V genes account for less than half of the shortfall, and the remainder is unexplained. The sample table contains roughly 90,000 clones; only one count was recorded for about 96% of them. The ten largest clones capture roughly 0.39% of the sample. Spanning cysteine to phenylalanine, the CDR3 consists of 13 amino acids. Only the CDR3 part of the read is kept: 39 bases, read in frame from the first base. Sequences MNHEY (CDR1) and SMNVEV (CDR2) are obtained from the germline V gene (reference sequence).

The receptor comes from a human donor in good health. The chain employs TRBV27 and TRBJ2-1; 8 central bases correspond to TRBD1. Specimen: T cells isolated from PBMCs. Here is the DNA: TGCGCCAGCAGTTTAGGACAGGGTCCTGAGCAGTTCTTC. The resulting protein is CASSLGQGPEQFF.